This TCR beta chain was recovered during a study of PD-1 blockade in classical Hodgkin lymphoma. Background on the study: Every 2 weeks, patients got 3 mg/kg intravenous nivolumab.

Every single patient, without exception, relapsed after autologous stem cell transplantation, and brentuximab vedotin exposure varied. Thawed PBMCs supplied CD8+ T cells via magnetic negative selection. Best responses included complete response and partial response; otherwise, the best response was progressive disease. This table comes from immunoSEQ multiplex PCR, and its TCRdb copy is limited to in-frame clones, with some not included. This sample yields 5,000 to 6,000 clones, of which roughly four fifths are seen a single time; over 9% belongs to the top ten. This clone was picked up a small number of times. Its antigen is not identified. The germline V gene encodes CDR1 MNHEY and CDR2 SMNVEV (reference sequence). V was shortened by 6 bases and J by 5 bases, with 14 bases between the two germline ends. The CDR3 has 15 residues. Study outcomes and limitations: Undefined causes, possibly disease activity or prior therapy, underlie the repertoire differences. While CD8+ TCR diversity did not rise significantly by C4D1, CD4+ TCR diversity did.

V is TRBV27 and J is TRBJ1-6; D is ambiguous. The sample here was CD8+ T cells from blood, taken at baseline. This receptor was identified in a human donor with classical Hodgkin lymphoma. The CDR3 coding sequence is TGTGCCAGCAGGGGAGACGGTTGGAATAATTCACCCCTCCACTTT. Amino acids: CASRGDGWNNSPLHF.